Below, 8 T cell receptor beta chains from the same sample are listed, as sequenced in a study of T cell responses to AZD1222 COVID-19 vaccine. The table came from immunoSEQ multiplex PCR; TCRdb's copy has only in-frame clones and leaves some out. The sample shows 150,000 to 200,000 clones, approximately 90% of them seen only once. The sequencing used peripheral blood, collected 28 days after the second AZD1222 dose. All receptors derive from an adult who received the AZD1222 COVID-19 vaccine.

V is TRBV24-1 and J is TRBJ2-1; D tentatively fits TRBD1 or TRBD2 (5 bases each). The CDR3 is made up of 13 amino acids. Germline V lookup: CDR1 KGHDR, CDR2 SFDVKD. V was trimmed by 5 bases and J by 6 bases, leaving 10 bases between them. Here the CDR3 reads CATSGGFSNEQFF. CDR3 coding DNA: TGTGCCACCAGTGGGGGGTTTTCCAATGAGCAGTTCTTC.

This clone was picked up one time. As DNA, the CDR3 is TGTGCCAGCAGTGATCGACGTACGACAGATACGCAGTATTTT. Translated, it gives CASSDRRTTDTQYF. This chain uses TRBV2 with TRBJ2-3; D is undetermined. The CDR3 has 14 amino acids. Germline V gene sequence: CDR1 SNHLY, CDR2 FYNNEI. The germline V and J ends were trimmed by 3 bases and 3 bases, with 10 bases remaining between them.

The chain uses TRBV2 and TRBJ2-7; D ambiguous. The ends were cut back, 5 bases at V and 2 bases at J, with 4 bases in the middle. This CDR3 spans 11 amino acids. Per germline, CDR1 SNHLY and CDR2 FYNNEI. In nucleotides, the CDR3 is TGTGCCAGCAGTTGGACCTACGAGCAGTACTTC. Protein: CASSWTYEQYF.

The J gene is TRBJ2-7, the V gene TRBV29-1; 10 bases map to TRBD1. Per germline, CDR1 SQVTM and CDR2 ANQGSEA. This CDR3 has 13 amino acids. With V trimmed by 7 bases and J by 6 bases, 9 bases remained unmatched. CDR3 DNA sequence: TGCAGCGCCCGGACTGGGACAGGGGTCGAGCAGTACTTC. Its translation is CSARTGTGVEQYF.

The CDR3 spells CASSFGGVGEKLFF. In DNA, the CDR3 is TGTGCCAGCAGTTTTGGGGGCGTGGGGGAAAAACTGTTTTTT. V and J are TRBV6-5 and TRBJ1-4; weak D call: TRBD1 (6 bases). This CDR3 spans 14 amino acids. Germline assignment: CDR1 MNHEY and CDR2 SVGAGI. The V end was cut by 4 bases, the J end by 8 bases, with 14 bases between.

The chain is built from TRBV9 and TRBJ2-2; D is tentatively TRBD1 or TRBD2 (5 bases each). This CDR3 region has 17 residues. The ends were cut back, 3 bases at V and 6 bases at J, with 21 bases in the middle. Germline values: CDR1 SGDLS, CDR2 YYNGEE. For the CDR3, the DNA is TGTGCCAGCAGCGATAGAGCCGGGACCACTCCGTCCGGGGAGCTGTTTTTT. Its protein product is CASSDRAGTTPSGELFF. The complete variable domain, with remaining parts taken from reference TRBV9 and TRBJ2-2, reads DSGVTQTPKHLITATGQRVTLRCSPRSGDLSVYWYQQSLDQGLQFLIQYYNGEERAKGNILERFSAQQFPDLHSELNLSSLELGDSALYFCASSDRAGTTPSGELFFGEGSRLTVL.

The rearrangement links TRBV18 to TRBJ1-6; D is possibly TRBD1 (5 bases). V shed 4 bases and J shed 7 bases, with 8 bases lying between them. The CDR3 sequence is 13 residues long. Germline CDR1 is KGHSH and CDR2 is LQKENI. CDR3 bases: TGTGCCAGCTCACTAGACAGAAATTCACCCCTCCACTTT. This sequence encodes CASSLDRNSPLHF.

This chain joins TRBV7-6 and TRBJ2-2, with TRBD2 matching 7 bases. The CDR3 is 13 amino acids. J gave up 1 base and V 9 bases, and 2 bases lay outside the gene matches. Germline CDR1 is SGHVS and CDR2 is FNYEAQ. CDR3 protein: CASQRGNTGELFF. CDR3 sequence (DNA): TGTGCCAGTCAGCGGGGGAACACCGGGGAGCTGTTTTTT.